This T cell receptor (beta chain) originates from a study of T cells after yellow fever vaccination (dated by TCRdb to about 2019). Concerning the study at large: The SMART-Seq v4 Ultra Low Input RNA kit was used to prepare libraries from fractions with low cell numbers. To follow T-cell clones before and after primary and booster YFV17D yellow fever vaccination, bulk TCR alpha and beta repertoires were sequenced over time. Two healthy male donors, one aged 18 to 30 and one aged 30 to 40 years, made up the cohort. Bulk PBMC replicates and cell subsets were isolated from blood drawn at multiple timepoints before and after both primary and secondary immunization.

In light of the paper, this sample's treatment or condition label describes: live attenuated yellow fever vaccine strain. A standard Ficoll-Paque protocol was used to isolate PBMCs from peripheral blood. Dynabeads CD4 and CD8 positive selection kits were used to isolate the CD4 and CD8 T-cell fractions. RNA was extracted with TriZol from bulk PBMCs, CD4 and CD8 fractions, and dextramer-positive and dextramer-negative fractions. To note about this clonotype: Its antigen remains unidentified. There are no base qualities to consult, and no much larger clone falls within one base.

Here is what the overall study found, with its caveats: Only a couple of donors were included in the study, so the extent to which the findings can be generalized is limited. Because abundant contaminating clonotypes from the bulk population could be contained in FACS-sorted repertoires, computational filtering was required. After the booster, most clones that had expanded after primary vaccination were detected again (roughly 96% of CD4 and around nine tenths of CD8), suggesting broad maintenance of memory. The secondary T-cell response was weaker than the primary response but faster, peaking on day 5 instead of day 15. A small fraction of clonotypes appeared in both the CD4 and CD8 compartments, likely as a result of convergent recombination.

TCR cDNA was made using 5'RACE template switching, a step that added a universal primer site and unique molecular identifiers. Priming for cDNA synthesis came from both the TCR alpha and TCR beta constant segments. Two PCR steps were used to amplify libraries, with sample barcodes and sequencing adapters being added in the second step. Sequencing of libraries was performed on Illumina HiSeq 2500 (2x100 bp) or NovaSeq (2x150 bp). The paper's data handling went like this. Demultiplexing of reads and collapsing into UMI consensus sequences were performed with MIGEC, and V(D)J alignment was carried out with MiXCR. Vaccine-responding clonotypes were identified with edgeR using replicate PBMC samples, with FDR below 0.01 and a log2 fold change above 5 up to day 15 being required. Bulk clonotypes were assigned CD4 or CD8 identity according to which sequenced CD4 or CD8 repertoire held them at higher abundance. TCRdb cleaned the public reads at Q25 with fastp, built clones with MiXCR and kept in-frame beta chains. One record per CDR3 amino acid sequence lists the most common genes and DNA. These V and J calls rely on TCRdb rather than the paper's analysis. This sample lists around 300,000 distinct CDR3 sequences; 10% to 15% were detected once. The ten largest clones take up about 0.51% of the sample.

This clonotype was sampled from a man in his thirties or forties who received the YFV17D yellow fever vaccine. Specimen: CD4+ T cells sorted from PBMCs, collected 45 days after the yellow fever booster vaccination.

The nucleotide sequence reads TGCAGTCATGTCCCCAGGGTGGCGTCTGATGGCTACACCTTC. It translates to CSHVPRVASDGYTF. The sequence is built from TRBV20-1 and TRBJ1-2; TRBD1 is a possible D gene, resting on 5 matching bases. CDR1 DFQATT and CDR2 SNEGSKA are derived from the germline V gene (reference sequence). Trimming at the junction amounts to 8 bases on V and 6 bases on J, and the germline ends lie 22 bases apart. The CDR3 sequence holds 14 residues, the cysteine and phenylalanine included. Kept here is only the CDR3 DNA, which spans 42 bases and is read in frame from base 1.